The 25 T cell receptor beta chains given below trace back to one sample, sequenced in a study of cytomegalovirus exposure and HLA in healthy donors. The PCR had 60 Vbeta and 13 Jbeta primers. The method was immunoSEQ multiplex PCR; TCRdb's version includes in-frame clones alone and lacks a portion of them. The repertoire holds almost 200,000 clones, about 85% seen once, with approximately 0.39% in the top ten. The sequencing sample was made of PBMCs. The receptors were sampled from a male donor in good health and CMV-seropositive.

This clone was found once. One end of the junction does not line up with germline, which may come from a read error. The chain is built from TRBV5-8 and TRBJ1-4; 9 nucleotides line up with TRBD1. The CDR3 has 14 residues. Germline CDR1 is SGHTS and CDR2 is YDEGEE. The CDR3 sequence: CASRLQGATGKLFF. In DNA form, the CDR3 reads TGTGCCAGCCGCTTACAGGGGGCCACCGGAAAACTGTTTTTT.

The J gene is TRBJ1-6, the V gene TRBV5-6; 8 positions agree with TRBD1. Germline CDR1 is SGHDT and CDR2 is YYEEEE. This CDR3 is built from 18 residues. The V segment lost 4 bases and the J segment 0 bases; nucleotides outside the gene matches: 9. The DNA of the CDR3 is TGTGCCAGCAGCCTCGGACAGGGTTGGAGCTCCTATAATTCACCCCTCCACTTT. It codes for CASSLGQGWSSYNSPLHF.

This clone occurred once. The chain employs TRBV5-1 and TRBJ2-5; possible D gene TRBD2, 5 bases. CDR3 length: 13 amino acids. V was pared by 2 bases and J by 5 bases, with 10 bases between. Germline CDR1 and CDR2: SGHRS and YFSETQ. The CDR3 nucleotides read TGCGCCAGCAGCTTCGAGGGAGCTGAGACCCAGTACTTC. Protein sequence: CASSFEGAETQYF.

The V gene is TRBV28, the J gene TRBJ1-4; TRBD1 aligns across 9 bases. CDR3 length: 15 amino acids. From germline, CDR1 is MDHEN and CDR2 SYDVKM. With V trimmed by 6 bases and J by 8 bases, 10 bases remained unmatched. CDR3 DNA: TGTGCCAGCAGGGGTTACGGACAGGGGTACGAAAAACTGTTTTTT. Translating it yields CASRGYGQGYEKLFF.

This chain links TRBV11-1 with TRBJ2-3; D may be TRBD1 (5 bases). V was cut by 5 bases and J by 2 bases, with 20 bases left in between. CDR1 SGHAT and CDR2 FQDESV come from the germline V gene (reference sequence). This CDR3 has 17 amino acids. As DNA, the CDR3 is TGTGCCAGCAGCCATCCTTGGACACGAGGTCTCACAGATACGCAGTATTTT. Its protein is CASSHPWTRGLTDTQYF. The variable domain in full, completed from reference TRBV11-1 and TRBJ2-3, reads EAEVAQSPRYKITEKSQAVAFWCDPISGHATLYWYRQILGQGPELLVQFQDESVVDDSQLPKDRFSAERLKGVDSTLKIQPAELGDSAMYLCASSHPWTRGLTDTQYFGPGTRLTVL.

This clone was picked up a small number of times. The chain employs TRBV19 and TRBJ1-2; 12 bases are a match to TRBD1. V shed 7 bases and J 8 bases; nucleotides not matched to a gene: 8. This CDR3 spans 14 amino acids. Per the germline V gene, CDR1 is LNHDA and CDR2 is SQIVND (reference sequence). The CDR3 nucleotides are TGTGCCAGTACCGTCGAAGGGACAGGGGGCGGCTACACCTTC. Its translation is CASTVEGTGGGYTF. Filled out from reference TRBV19 and TRBJ1-2, the complete variable domain reads DGGITQSPKYLFRKEGQNVTLSCEQNLNHDAMYWYRQDPGQGLRLIYYSQIVNDFQKGDIAEGYSVSREKKESFPLTVTSAQKNPTAFYLCASTVEGTGGGYTFGSGTRLTVV.

The CDR3 bases are TGTGCCAGCAGCTTGTTCCTTAATGAAAAACTGTTTTTT. Its protein product is CASSLFLNEKLFF. The gene calls are TRBV5-6 and TRBJ1-4, with no clear D. This CDR3 comprises 13 residues. Between the trimmed V and J ends, which lost 1 base and 4 bases, there was a span of 5 bases. The germline gives CDR1 SGHDT, CDR2 YYEEEE.

The table lists this clone with a few counts. The V gene is TRBV7-3, the J gene TRBJ1-5, with TRBD1 identical over 7 bases. The V gene end was trimmed by 5 bases and the J gene end by 0 bases; junction bases not matched to a gene: 16. This CDR3 is built from 19 residues. CDR1 and CDR2 (germline): SGHTA, FQGTGA. The CDR3 region is CASSRHSGTAIYSNQPQHF. Written as DNA, the CDR3 is TGTGCCAGCAGCCGTCACTCCGGGACAGCAATATATAGCAATCAGCCCCAGCATTTT.

This rearrangement joins TRBV13 to TRBJ1-3, with TRBD1 as a possible D gene (5 bases). The CDR3 runs to 13 residues. The germline CDR1 and CDR2 sequences are PRHDT and FYEKMQ (reference sequence). V lost 1 base, J lost 7 bases, and 8 bases lay in between. CDR3 DNA: TGTGCCAGCAGCTTAGTTCGGGGGAACACCATATATTTT. Its translation: CASSLVRGNTIYF. The full variable domain, completed using reference TRBV13 and TRBJ1-3, is AAGVIQSPRHLIKEKRETATLKCYPIPRHDTVYWYQQGPGQDPQFLISFYEKMQSDKGSIPDRFSAQQFSDYHSELNMSSLELGDSALYFCASSLVRGNTIYFGEGSWLTVV.

The table lists this clone with a count of one. The gene calls are TRBV30 and TRBJ2-1; D might be TRBD1 (6 bases). Germline loops: CDR1 GTSNPN, CDR2 SVGIG (reference sequence). Trimming removed 3 bases at V and 4 bases at J, with 10 bases between. The CDR3 is made up of 13 amino acids. In nucleotides, the CDR3 is TGTGCCTGGAGGGCGGACAGTTACAATGAGCAGTTCTTC. It encodes CAWRADSYNEQFF.

This rearrangement joins TRBV2 to TRBJ2-1, with D perhaps TRBD2 (6 bases). The V end lost 6 bases, the J end lost 9 bases, and 12 bases lay between the germline ends. CDR3 length: 12 amino acids. Germline assignment: CDR1 SNHLY and CDR2 FYNNEI. CDR3 in amino acids: CASSGLASEQFF. The CDR3 nucleotides are TGTGCCAGCAGCGGGCTAGCGTCTGAGCAGTTCTTC.

The rearrangement links TRBV25-1 to TRBJ2-5; 12 nucleotides match TRBD2. The trim removed 5 bases at V and 5 bases at J, leaving 12 bases unmatched. Germline V gives CDR1 MGHDK, CDR2 SYGVNS. This CDR3 is built from 17 residues. The CDR3 protein is CASSHWSSGRAYETQYF. The CDR3 nucleotides are TGTGCCAGCAGTCATTGGTCTAGCGGGAGGGCTTACGAGACCCAGTACTTC.

The chain joins TRBV7-2 to TRBJ2-5; 8 bases fit TRBD2. CDR3 size: 15 residues. After removal of 3 bases from V and 3 bases from J, the junction contained 6 bases not matched to a gene. The germline CDR1 and CDR2 sequences are SGHTA and FQGNSA. The CDR3: CASSLSGGREETQYF. The CDR3 region has the DNA TGTGCCAGCAGCTTGAGCGGGGGCAGGGAAGAGACCCAGTACTTC.

J is TRBJ2-5 and V is TRBV6-5; the D gene is possibly TRBD2 (6 bases). The germline gives CDR1 MNHEY, CDR2 SVGAGI. The length of the CDR3 is 14 residues. V was clipped by 6 bases and J by 5 bases, with 16 bases between them. The CDR3 nucleotides are TGTGCCAGCAGCCGCGGAGGGAGGATCGAGACCCAGTACTTC. Protein product: CASSRGGRIETQYF.

This chain uses TRBV5-4 with TRBJ2-7; 9 bases match TRBD2. J lost 4 bases, V lost 4 bases, and 3 bases had no gene match. CDR1 is SGHNT and CDR2 is YYREEE in the germline V gene (reference sequence). The CDR3 has 13 residues. The CDR3 reads CASSIAGAYEQYF. In DNA form, the CDR3 reads TGTGCCAGCAGCATAGCGGGAGCTTACGAGCAGTACTTC.

This clone appeared a few times. The gene calls are TRBV2 and TRBJ1-1, with D maybe TRBD1 (6 bases). The ends were cut back, 6 bases at V and 3 bases at J, with 14 bases in the middle. Looked up from germline, CDR1 is SNHLY and CDR2 is FYNNEI. The CDR3 runs to 14 residues. The CDR3 loop reads CASSQGGWDTEAFF. CDR3 nucleotide sequence: TGTGCCAGCAGCCAAGGGGGATGGGACACTGAAGCTTTCTTT.

This chain connects TRBV30 to TRBJ1-5; the D gene is possibly TRBD1 (5 bases). V shed 4 bases and J shed 0 bases, with 13 bases lying between them. Per germline, CDR1 GTSNPN and CDR2 SVGIG (reference sequence). The CDR3 covers 15 residues. This chain's CDR3 is CAWKGDSYSNQPQHF. In DNA, the CDR3 is TGTGCCTGGAAAGGGGACTCGTATAGCAATCAGCCCCAGCATTTT.

This rearrangement joins TRBV30 to TRBJ2-7; TRBD1 matches 7 bases. CDR3 length equals 12 residues. With V trimmed by 5 bases and J by 5 bases, 6 bases remained unmatched. Germline V gene data show CDR1 as GTSNPN and CDR2 as SVGIG (reference sequence). The CDR3 region has the DNA TGTGCCTGGGGACAGGACCGGAACGAGCAGTACTTC. Encoded protein: CAWGQDRNEQYF.

This clone was observed a single time. This chain connects TRBV28 to TRBJ2-5; no clear D. Germline loops: CDR1 MDHEN, CDR2 SYDVKM. The CDR3 runs 11 residues. Trimming stripped 2 bases from V and 11 bases from J, with 9 bases between. In DNA form, the CDR3 reads TGTGCCAGCAGTTTAGAAGGAGAGCAGTACTTC. This codes for CASSLEGEQYF.

The J gene is TRBJ1-2, the V gene TRBV9; D may be TRBD1 (6 bases). Looked up from germline, CDR1 is SGDLS and CDR2 is YYNGEE. The CDR3 extends over 15 amino acids. V lost 0 bases, J lost 1 base, and 10 bases lay in between. The CDR3 loop reads CASSVDSGVNYGYTF. The CDR3 region has the DNA TGTGCCAGCAGCGTAGATTCAGGGGTTAACTATGGCTACACCTTC.

The V and J genes are TRBV7-9 and TRBJ2-1; a weak D match, TRBD1 (6 bases). Trimming pared 3 bases from V and 8 bases from J, leaving 11 bases between. CDR3 size: 13 residues. Germline V gene lookup returns CDR1 SEHNR and CDR2 FQNEAQ (reference sequence). CDR3 in DNA: TGTGCCAGCAGCTTTTTACAGGGCCATGAGCAGTTCTTC. This codes for CASSFLQGHEQFF.

This clone was counted once. The rearrangement joins TRBV30 to TRBJ2-1, with a tentative D call TRBD2 (7 bases). Trimming left V 5 bases short and J 5 bases short, with 16 bases between. CDR3 length: 14 residues. Germline V CDR1 and CDR2: GTSNPN, SVGIG (reference sequence). The DNA for the CDR3 is TGTGCCTGGTGGGGGGGGCGAGGTGACAATGAGCAGTTCTTC. It specifies CAWWGGRGDNEQFF.

This clone was observed once. The rearrangement uses TRBV7-3 and TRBJ2-1; a weak D match, TRBD2 (5 bases). The V end lost 2 bases, the J end lost 9 bases, and 11 bases lay between the germline ends. In germline, CDR1 is SGHTA, CDR2 FQGTGA. This CDR3 region has 13 residues. This CDR3 is CASSLSSSGEQFF. CDR3 in DNA: TGTGCCAGCAGCTTATCTAGCTCTGGTGAGCAGTTCTTC.

The rearrangement links TRBV28 to TRBJ2-5; 8 positions match TRBD2. The J call may be wrong; the DNA end is better matched by TRBJ2-7. This CDR3 spans 13 amino acids. In germline, CDR1 is MDHEN, CDR2 SYDVKM. The CDR3 DNA reads TGTGCCAGCAGTCCTAGCGGGCCATACGAGCAGTACTTC. Protein: CASSPSGPYEQYF.

V usage is TRBV4-2 and J usage is TRBJ1-2; D unresolved. Trimming shortened V by 1 base and J by 4 bases, and 16 bases separated the two germline ends. The CDR3 extends over 16 amino acids. In germline, CDR1 is LGHNA, CDR2 YNFKEQ. CDR3 DNA sequence: TGTGCCAGCAGCCAAGGACTCGGGGTCGACGGCTATGGCTACACCTTC. The encoded protein is CASSQGLGVDGYGYTF.